Given below is one T cell receptor beta chain in context. No cognate antigen has been identified for it. A junction boundary mismatches the germline segment, possibly from a read error. The patients picked for sequencing were ones in whom flow cytometry had shown an expansion of CD8+CD57+ cells. Every patient had severe acquired aplastic anemia, diagnosed using the International Study of Aplastic Anemia and Agranulocytosis and Camitta criteria. At the time blood was sampled, none of the patients had received any therapy. In the study, sorted CD4+ and CD8+ blood T cells from patients with severe aplastic anemia and from healthy subjects underwent deep sequencing of TCR repertoires. In the USA, patient enrollment took place under clinicaltrials.gov protocols 00001620, 01623167, 00001397, 00071045, 00081523 and 00961064. Ficoll-Paque density gradient centrifugation was used to isolate peripheral blood mononuclear cells. Before DNA was extracted, CD4+ and CD8+ T cells were sorted using either FACS or magnetic beads.

This sample is part of a study of CD8+CD57+ T cells in acquired aplastic anemia (dated by TCRdb to the late 2010s). The study in broad terms: Extracted DNA from sorted CD4+ and CD8+ cells averaged approximately 3.4 ug, ranging from roughly 0.19 to 27.4 ug. A CD8+CD57+ expansion meant a frequency higher than the mean frequency seen in healthy subjects.

Broad study findings and their caveats: Patients and healthy controls showed no significant difference in CD8+ Simpson's diversity (P=0.060). Twenty-nine CD8+ CDR3 sequences were shared between patients and controls but appeared highly expressed in patients and within their immunodominant clones.

Genomic DNA was used as template for profiling of TCR beta VDJ combinations and CDR3 sequences. TCR repertoire sequencing was run on an Illumina HiSeq 2000. The authors' analysis ran thus. Repertoire assessment relied on Simpson's diversity index, CDR3 size and DJ length profiles, and TRBV/TRBJ rearrangement plots. The most abundant DNA sequence in the deep sequencing data was taken as the immunodominant clone. CDR3 amino acid sequences were checked for sharing between subjects and were compared against published repertoires and the VDJdb database. Through fastp at Q25 and MiXCR, TCRdb rebuilt clones from the public reads, retaining in-frame beta chains. Here each entry gathers all rows of one CDR3 protein and keeps the most common genes and DNA. The V and J calls follow TCRdb's processing rather than the paper's. For this sample the table gives roughly 160,000 distinct CDR3 sequences, of which 45% to 55% were detected only once. The top ten hold approximately 3% of the sample.

From its cysteine to its phenylalanine, the CDR3 spans 12 amino acids. Only the CDR3 region is kept as DNA, spanning 36 bases read in frame from base 1. CDR1 DFQATT and CDR2 SNEGSKA are derived from the germline V gene (reference sequence). Sequencing was performed on sorted CD4+, CD8+, or CD8+CD57+ T cells (not recorded which) from PBMCs. The TCR sequence derives from a human donor with aplastic anemia. Recombination linked TRBV20-1 to TRBJ2-7; the D region possibly corresponds to TRBD2 (5 bases align). The CDR3 amino acid sequence is: CSARGPPGEQYF. The DNA sequence is given as TGCAGTGCGAGAGGGCCCCCCGGGGAGCAGTACTTC.